This T cell receptor (beta chain) was recorded in a study of shared clonotypes between healthy human individuals. This CDR3 has 13 amino acids. With V trimmed by 1 base and J by 8 bases, 5 bases remained unmatched. Looked up from germline, CDR1 is SGHRS and CDR2 is YFSETQ. Original methodology: ImmunoSEQ only sent back junction sequences with no quality scores, so filtering was done differently. Some clones are missing from TCRdb's copy, which holds only in-frame ones; the method was immunoSEQ multiplex PCR. The V and J calls and the clone size are those of that table, but D and trimming were determined from the DNA. Of 2 million to 2.5 million clones detected, just over 90% appear once; the ten largest clones hold about 0.41%.

The chain joins TRBV5-1 to TRBJ1-2; 7 nucleotides agree with TRBD1. The receptor was isolated from a man younger than 35 in good health. Some clones in this sample may be carry-over from other donors' samples. The source material was naive CD4+ T cells from PBMCs. Subset noted: CD45RA+ positively selected. This CDR3 reads CASSLRGPNGYTF. Here the CDR3 DNA reads TGCGCCAGCAGCTTGAGGGGGCCAAACGGCTACACCTTC.